This TCR beta chain was observed in a study of lymphopenia after photon versus proton radiotherapy. Measured with immunoSEQ multiplex PCR; TCRdb has only the in-frame clones, and not every one. The sample consists of about 50,000 clones, 92% of them appearing once. With 4 bases clipped from V and 3 bases from J, the junction kept 14 bases outside the gene matches. The germline gives CDR1 SEHNR, CDR2 FQNEAQ (reference sequence). The CDR3 sequence is 17 residues long. Overall study findings and caveats: Authors raise, but do not show, better survival with proton therapy. Relative stability marked proton patients; photon patients lost diversity and naive cells. Oligoclonal CD8+ Temra expansion after nadir drove photon patients' diversity drop. A bigger post-nadir fall in TCR diversity correlated inversely with survival time in deceased patients.

Turning to this clone: What it binds is unknown.

V gene TRBV7-9 combines with J gene TRBJ1-2; 7 nucleotides agree with TRBD1. The source material was peripheral blood, sampled from a patient treated with photon-based radiotherapy. The receptor was isolated from a woman in her forties with cholangiocarcinoma. CDR3 amino acids: CASSSGRGRVRDYGYTF. Here the CDR3 DNA reads TGTGCCAGCAGCTCGGGGAGGGGGCGCGTGAGGGACTATGGCTACACCTTC.